The 14 T cell receptor beta chains presented below share a single source sample, sequenced in a study of beta chain features in type 1 diabetes. The antigens these receptors bind are not known. General study findings and limits: All four CD4+ subsets of Type 1 diabetes patients contained TCRB CDR3s that were moderately but significantly shorter.

Expressed TCRB transcripts were sequenced because the entire RNA isolate underwent reverse transcription. Sequencing was performed with immunoSEQ multiplex PCR; in TCRdb, only in-frame clones are kept and a portion is missing. In the table there are approximately 260,000 clones, around 24% of which are singletons. Source material: naive CD4+ T cells from blood. The receptor source for this set is a young woman with type 1 diabetes.

This clone was seen a handful of times. The same CDR3 also results from other DNA sequences found in this sample. This chain uses TRBV30 with TRBJ1-2; 8 bases match TRBD1. Trimming at V came to 0 bases and at J to 4 bases, leaving 1 base not matched to a gene. There are 13 residues in the CDR3. The V gene's germline CDR1 is GTSNPN and CDR2 SVGIG (reference sequence). As DNA, the CDR3 is TGTGCCTGGAGTGTACAGGGGGGCTATGGCTACACCTTC. This encodes CAWSVQGGYGYTF.

This clone occurred a few times. V is TRBV9 and J is TRBJ1-2; D not resolved. V lost 5 bases and J lost 1, with 3 bases in between. Germline CDR1 is SGDLS and CDR2 is YYNGEE. The CDR3 covers 11 residues. The CDR3 bases are TGTGCCAGCAGTAATAACTATGGCTACACCTTC. Amino acids: CASSNNYGYTF.

This clone was seen a handful of times. The V gene is TRBV15, the J gene TRBJ1-5, with TRBD1 matching over 8 bases. The CDR3 contains 16 residues. After removal of 0 bases from V and 7 bases from J, the junction contained 8 bases not matched to a gene. Germline loops: CDR1 LNHNV, CDR2 YYDKDF (reference sequence). The CDR3 DNA follows: TGTGCCACCAGCAGAGACGGGACAGGCGGAGGACAGCCCCAGCATTTT. Amino acid sequence: CATSRDGTGGGQPQHF.

This clone was observed a handful of times. The V gene is TRBV4-1, the J gene TRBJ2-1, with TRBD2 identical over 9 bases. This CDR3 comprises 21 residues. CDR1 and CDR2 (germline): MGHRA, YSYEKL. Unmatched junction bases numbered 23, after V lost 0 bases and J lost 8 bases. The CDR3 DNA reads as TGCGCCAGCAGCCAAGAATTCCCCGAACCTACTTATAGCGGGAGAGACGATGAGCAGTTCTTC. Residues: CASSQEFPEPTYSGRDDEQFF.

The V call is TRBV9, the J call TRBJ2-5, with D possibly being TRBD2 (7 bases). This CDR3 has 15 amino acids. Germline V gene sequence: CDR1 SGDLS, CDR2 YYNGEE. The germline V and J ends were trimmed by 3 bases and 4 bases, with 16 bases remaining between them. As DNA, the CDR3 is TGTGCCAGCAGCGAGGGGGGAGGGCCAAGAGAGACCCAGTACTTC. Translating it yields CASSEGGGPRETQYF. Using reference TRBV9 and TRBJ2-5 for the parts outside the CDR3, the full variable domain is DSGVTQTPKHLITATGQRVTLRCSPRSGDLSVYWYQQSLDQGLQFLIQYYNGEERAKGNILERFSAQQFPDLHSELNLSSLELGDSALYFCASSEGGGPRETQYFGPGTRLLVL.

CDR3 DNA sequence: TGTGCCAGTAGTTTCGACAGGGAAGAGACCCAGTACTTC. This gives the protein CASSFDREETQYF. The chain uses TRBV19 and TRBJ2-5; 7 nucleotides match TRBD1. V lost 5 bases and J lost 3; bases outside the gene matches: 3. The CDR3 is 13 amino acids. Germline V lookup: CDR1 LNHDA, CDR2 SQIVND (reference sequence).

V and J are TRBV29-1 and TRBJ2-1; D possibly corresponds to TRBD1 (5 bases). The CDR3 has 12 amino acids. Germline V CDR1 and CDR2: SQVTM, ANQGSEA. V was pared by 1 base and J by 8 bases, with 9 bases between. CDR3 nucleotide sequence: TGCAGCGTTGAAGGGCAGACAGATGAGCAGTTCTTC. Protein product: CSVEGQTDEQFF.

This clone has only a few counts. The chain joins TRBV25-1 to TRBJ1-1; the match to TRBD1 covers 8 bases. Germline V gene sequence: CDR1 MGHDK, CDR2 SYGVNS. This CDR3 region has 16 residues. V lost 4 bases, J lost 2 bases, and 9 bases stayed unmatched. CDR3 protein: CASSVGRTGINTEAFF. In DNA, the CDR3 is TGTGCCAGCAGTGTAGGTCGGACAGGGATAAACACTGAAGCTTTCTTT. The whole variable domain, remainder taken from reference TRBV25-1 and TRBJ1-1, is EADIYQTPRYLVIGTGKKITLECSQTMGHDKMYWYQQDPGMELHLIHYSYGVNSTEKGDLSSESTVSRIRTEHFPLTLESARPSHTSQYLCASSVGRTGINTEAFFGQGTRLTVV.

V is TRBV29-1 and J is TRBJ2-5; 9 bases fit TRBD2. The germline CDR1 and CDR2 sequences are SQVTM and ANQGSEA. With 3 bases clipped from V and 4 bases from J, the junction kept 9 bases outside the gene matches. CDR3 length equals 15 residues. CDR3: CSVDYASGKGETQYF. The CDR3 coding sequence is TGCAGCGTTGACTACGCTAGCGGGAAGGGAGAGACCCAGTACTTC.

J is TRBJ2-1 and V is TRBV29-1; no clear D gene. CDR3 length equals 13 residues. Trimming took 5 bases from V and 0 from J, leaving 8 bases between them. The germline V gene encodes CDR1 SQVTM and CDR2 ANQGSEA. CDR3 loop: CSVMSSSYNEQFF. CDR3 in DNA: TGCAGCGTTATGAGTTCCTCCTACAATGAGCAGTTCTTC.

This clone appeared a few times. The gene calls are TRBV19 and TRBJ2-1; 8 bases agree with TRBD2. The CDR3 totals 13 residues. Unmatched junction bases numbered 4, after V lost 3 bases and J lost 9 bases. Germline CDR1 LNHDA, CDR2 SQIVND (reference sequence). The CDR3 sequence is CASSIGRAFEQFF. The CDR3 DNA reads TGTGCCAGTAGTATCGGGAGGGCCTTTGAGCAGTTCTTC.

With respect to this clone: Other nucleotide sequences from this sample produce the same CDR3. V and J are TRBV5-1 and TRBJ2-3, with 9 bases fitting TRBD2. The CDR3 is made up of 16 amino acids. After removal of 0 bases from V and 2 bases from J, the junction contained 4 bases not matched to a gene. CDR1 and CDR2 (germline): SGHRS, YFSETQ. DNA of the CDR3: TGCGCCAGCAGCTTGGGACTAGCGGAATCCACAGATACGCAGTATTTT. As protein: CASSLGLAESTDTQYF.

This clone was seen a handful of times. The rearrangement joins TRBV5-1 to TRBJ2-5, with TRBD2 matching 7 bases. The length of the CDR3 is 15 residues. Germline CDR1 SGHRS, CDR2 YFSETQ. Germline trimming cut 1 base from V and 5 bases from J; bases unmatched to any gene: 8. The chain's CDR3 is CASSLRSGRSETQYF. CDR3 DNA sequence: TGCGCCAGCAGCTTGCGGTCCGGGAGGTCGGAGACCCAGTACTTC.

This clone showed up just a few times. The J gene is TRBJ2-5, the V gene TRBV7-9; weak D call: TRBD2 (6 bases). Germline CDR1 and CDR2: SEHNR and FQNEAQ (reference sequence). The CDR3 extends over 13 amino acids. The CDR3 loop is CAGGAATRETQYF. DNA for the CDR3: TGTGCGGGCGGGGCAGCTACCCGGGAGACCCAGTACTTC. Supplemented by reference TRBV7-9 and TRBJ2-5, the full variable domain reads DTGVSQNPRHKITKRGQNVTFRCDPISEHNRLYWYRQTLGQGPEFLTYFQNEAQLEKSRLLSDRFSAERPKGSFSTLEIQRTEQGDSAMYLCAGGAATRETQYFGPGTRLLVL.